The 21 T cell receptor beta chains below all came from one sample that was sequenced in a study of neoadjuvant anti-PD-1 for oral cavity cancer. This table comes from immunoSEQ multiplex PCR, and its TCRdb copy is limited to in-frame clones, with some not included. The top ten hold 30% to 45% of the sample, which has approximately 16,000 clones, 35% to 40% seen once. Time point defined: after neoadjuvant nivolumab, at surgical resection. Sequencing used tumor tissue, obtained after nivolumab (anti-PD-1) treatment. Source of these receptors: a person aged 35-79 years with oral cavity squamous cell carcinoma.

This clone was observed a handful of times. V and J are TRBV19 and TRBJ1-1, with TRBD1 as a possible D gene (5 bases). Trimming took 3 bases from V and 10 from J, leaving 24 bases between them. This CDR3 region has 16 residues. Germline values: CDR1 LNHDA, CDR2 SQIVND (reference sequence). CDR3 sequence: CASSIFMVKGPVLAFF. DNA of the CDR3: TGTGCCAGTAGTATCTTTATGGTGAAGGGGCCGGTGTTAGCTTTCTTT.

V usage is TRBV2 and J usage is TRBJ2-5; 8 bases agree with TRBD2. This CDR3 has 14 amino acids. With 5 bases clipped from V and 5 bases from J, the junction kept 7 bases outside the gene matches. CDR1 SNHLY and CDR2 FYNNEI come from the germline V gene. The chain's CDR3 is CASSPGGPVETQYF. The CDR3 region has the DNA TGTGCCAGCAGTCCGGGGGGGCCAGTTGAGACCCAGTACTTC.

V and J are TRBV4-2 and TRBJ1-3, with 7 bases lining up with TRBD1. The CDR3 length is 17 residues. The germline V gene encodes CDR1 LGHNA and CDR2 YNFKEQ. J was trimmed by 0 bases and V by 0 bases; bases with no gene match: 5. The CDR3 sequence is CASSQELQGLSGNTIYF. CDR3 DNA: TGTGCCAGCAGCCAAGAATTACAGGGGCTCTCTGGAAACACCATATATTTT.

In DNA form, the CDR3 reads TGCGCCAGCAGCTTGGTAATGGAGTCAGGCACCGGGGAGCTGTTTTTT. This sequence encodes CASSLVMESGTGELFF. The rearrangement links TRBV5-1 to TRBJ2-2; D is unclear. Germline V gene lookup returns CDR1 SGHRS and CDR2 YFSETQ. CDR3 size: 16 residues. V was cut by 0 bases and J by 4 bases, with 13 bases left in between.

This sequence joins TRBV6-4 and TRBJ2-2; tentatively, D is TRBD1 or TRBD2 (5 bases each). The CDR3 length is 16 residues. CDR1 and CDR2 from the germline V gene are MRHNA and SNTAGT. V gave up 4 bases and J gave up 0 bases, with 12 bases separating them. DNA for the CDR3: TGTGCCAGCAGTGCCGAGGGGAGCCCGAACACCGGGGAGCTGTTTTTT. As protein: CASSAEGSPNTGELFF.

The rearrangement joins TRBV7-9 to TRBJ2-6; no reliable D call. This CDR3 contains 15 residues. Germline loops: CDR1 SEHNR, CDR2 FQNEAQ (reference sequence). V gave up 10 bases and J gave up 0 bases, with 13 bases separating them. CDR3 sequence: CAIPTEYSGANVLTF. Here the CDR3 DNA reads TGTGCCATCCCGACGGAGTACTCTGGGGCCAACGTCCTGACTTTC.

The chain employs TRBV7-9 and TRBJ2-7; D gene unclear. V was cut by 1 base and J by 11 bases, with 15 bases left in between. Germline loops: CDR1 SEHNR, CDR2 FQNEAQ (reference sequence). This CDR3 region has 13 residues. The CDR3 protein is CASSLETGSPKYF. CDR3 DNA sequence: TGTGCCAGCAGCTTAGAGACGGGCTCCCCGAAGTACTTC. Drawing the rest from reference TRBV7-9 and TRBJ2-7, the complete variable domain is DTGVSQNPRHKITKRGQNVTFRCDPISEHNRLYWYRQTLGQGPEFLTYFQNEAQLEKSRLLSDRFSAERPKGSFSTLEIQRTEQGDSAMYLCASSLETGSPKYFGPGTRLTVT.

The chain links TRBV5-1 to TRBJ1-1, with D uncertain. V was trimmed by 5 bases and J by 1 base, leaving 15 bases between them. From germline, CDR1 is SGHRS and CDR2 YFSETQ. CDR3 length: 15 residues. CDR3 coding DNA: TGCGCCAGCAGAACGACGGCGTTGACGAACACTGAAGCTTTCTTT. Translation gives CASRTTALTNTEAFF.

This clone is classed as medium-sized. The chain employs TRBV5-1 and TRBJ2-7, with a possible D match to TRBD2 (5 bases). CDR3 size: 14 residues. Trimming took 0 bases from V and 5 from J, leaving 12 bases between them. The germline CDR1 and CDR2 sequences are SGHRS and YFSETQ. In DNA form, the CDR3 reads TGCGCCAGCAGCTTGGGACTATCTGGCGACGAGCAGTACTTC. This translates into CASSLGLSGDEQYF.

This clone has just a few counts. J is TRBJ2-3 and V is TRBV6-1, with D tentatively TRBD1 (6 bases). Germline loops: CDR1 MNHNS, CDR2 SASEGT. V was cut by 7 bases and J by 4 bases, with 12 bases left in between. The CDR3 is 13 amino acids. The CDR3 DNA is TGTGCCAGCATTGGGGGCGCGGCAGATACGCAGTATTTT. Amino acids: CASIGGAADTQYF.

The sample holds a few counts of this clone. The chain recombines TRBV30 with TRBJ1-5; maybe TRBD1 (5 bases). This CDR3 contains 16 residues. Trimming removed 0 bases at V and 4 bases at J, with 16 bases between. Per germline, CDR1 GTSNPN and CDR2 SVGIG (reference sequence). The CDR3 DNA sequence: TGTGCCTGGAGTGTGAGGGGTCCGTACCCGAATCAGCCCCAGCATTTT. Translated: CAWSVRGPYPNQPQHF.

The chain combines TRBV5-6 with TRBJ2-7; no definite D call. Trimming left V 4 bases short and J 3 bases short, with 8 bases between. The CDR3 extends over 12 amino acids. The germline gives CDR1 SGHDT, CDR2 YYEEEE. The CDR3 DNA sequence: TGTGCCAGCAGCCTTACAAGCTACGAGCAGTACTTC. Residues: CASSLTSYEQYF.

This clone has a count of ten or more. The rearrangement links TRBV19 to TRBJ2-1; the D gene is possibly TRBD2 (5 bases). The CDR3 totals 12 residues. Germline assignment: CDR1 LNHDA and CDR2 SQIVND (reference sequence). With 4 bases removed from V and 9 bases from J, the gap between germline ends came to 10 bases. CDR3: CASSTPGTEQFF. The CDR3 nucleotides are TGTGCCAGTAGTACACCGGGAACTGAGCAGTTCTTC.

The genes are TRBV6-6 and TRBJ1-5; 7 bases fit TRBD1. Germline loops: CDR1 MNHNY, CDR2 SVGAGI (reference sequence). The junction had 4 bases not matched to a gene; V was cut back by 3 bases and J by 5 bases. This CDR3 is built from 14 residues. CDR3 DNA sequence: TGTGCCAGCAGTTATGACAGGGCACATCAGCCCCAGCATTTT. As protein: CASSYDRAHQPQHF.

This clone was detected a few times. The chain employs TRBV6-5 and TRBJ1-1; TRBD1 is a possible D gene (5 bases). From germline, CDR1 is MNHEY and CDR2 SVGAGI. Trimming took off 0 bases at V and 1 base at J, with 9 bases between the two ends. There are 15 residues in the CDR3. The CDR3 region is CASSYSTTANTEAFF. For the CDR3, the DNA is TGTGCCAGCAGTTACTCCACGACAGCGAACACTGAAGCTTTCTTT.

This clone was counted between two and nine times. The CDR3 DNA is TGTGCCAGCAGCTTGCGGGACAGCGCCTACAATGAGCAGTTCTTC. This gives the protein CASSLRDSAYNEQFF. The chain is built from TRBV5-6 and TRBJ2-1, with 7 bases matching TRBD1. The ends lost 1 base at V and 2 bases at J; junction bases unmatched: 3. Germline V gene data show CDR1 as SGHDT and CDR2 as YYEEEE. CDR3 length equals 15 residues.

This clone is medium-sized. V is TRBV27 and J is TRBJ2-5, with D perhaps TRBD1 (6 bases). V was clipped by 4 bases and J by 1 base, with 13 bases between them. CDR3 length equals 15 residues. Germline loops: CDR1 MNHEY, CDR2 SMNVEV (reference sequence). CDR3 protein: CASSSWGRGQETQYF. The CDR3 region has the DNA TGTGCCAGCAGTTCCTGGGGGCGCGGCCAAGAGACCCAGTACTTC.

The CDR3 DNA is TGTGCCAGCTCACCATCTAGCGGGGTCTTGGACAATGAGCAGTTCTTC. This translates into CASSPSSGVLDNEQFF. This sequence joins TRBV18 and TRBJ2-1, with TRBD2 identical over 9 bases. Unmatched junction bases numbered 7, after V lost 2 bases and J lost 5 bases. CDR1 and CDR2 from the germline V gene are KGHSH and LQKENI. The CDR3 length is 16 residues. Variable domain in full (rest from reference TRBV18 and TRBJ2-1): NAGVMQNPRHLVRRRGQEARLRCSPMKGHSHVYWYRQLPEEGLKFMVYLQKENIIDESGMPKERFSAEFPKEGPSILRIQQVVRGDSAAYFCASSPSSGVLDNEQFFGPGTRLTVL.

CDR3 sequence reads: CASSLPPRETQYF. CDR3 nucleotide sequence: TGTGCCAGCAGCCTCCCCCCGAGGGAGACCCAGTACTTC. The chain combines TRBV7-2 with TRBJ2-5; D remains unclear. The CDR3 sequence is 13 residues long. Trimming removed 5 bases at V and 5 bases at J, with 12 bases between. Germline CDR1 is SGHTA and CDR2 is FQGNSA. The whole variable domain, remainder taken from reference TRBV7-2 and TRBJ2-5, is GAGVSQSPSNKVTEKGKDVELRCDPISGHTALYWYRQSLGQGLEFLIYFQGNSAPDKSGLPSDRFSAERTGGSVSTLTIQRTQQEDSAVYLCASSLPPRETQYFGPGTRLLVL.

As DNA, the CDR3 is TGTGCCAGCAGGCGACTAGCGGGGGGCTGGGAGCAGTACTTC. Encoded protein: CASRRLAGGWEQYF. The chain links TRBV6-5 to TRBJ2-7; 13 bases fit TRBD2. V gave up 6 bases and J gave up 7 bases; unmatched junction bases: 6. This CDR3 comprises 14 residues. Germline values: CDR1 MNHEY, CDR2 SVGAGI.

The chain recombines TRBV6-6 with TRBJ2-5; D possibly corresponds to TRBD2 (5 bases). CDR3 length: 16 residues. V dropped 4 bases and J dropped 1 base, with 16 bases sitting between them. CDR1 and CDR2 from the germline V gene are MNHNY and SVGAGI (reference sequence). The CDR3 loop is CASSWTPRGPQETQYF. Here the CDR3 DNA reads TGTGCCAGCAGTTGGACCCCCCGAGGGCCCCAAGAGACCCAGTACTTC.